Below, 25 T cell receptor beta chains from the same sample are listed, as sequenced in a study of blood T cell repertoires in COVID-19. The protocol was immunoSEQ multiplex PCR, while the TCRdb copy is restricted to in-frame clones and leaves out a portion. Altogether 250,000 or so clones are present, roughly 86% being singletons, with the ten largest covering 4%. Sample: peripheral blood. The receptors derive from a man aged 45-65 years with acute or convalescent COVID-19.

This clone was seen only a few times. The gene calls are TRBV19 and TRBJ1-1; 8 nucleotides agree with TRBD1. The J segment lost 1 base and the V segment lost 4 bases, leaving 5 bases of the junction unmatched. From germline, CDR1 is LNHDA and CDR2 SQIVND (reference sequence). The CDR3 covers 15 residues. DNA for the CDR3: TGTGCCAGTAGTACACAGACAGGGGAGAACACTGAAGCTTTCTTT. Encoded protein: CASSTQTGENTEAFF.

V is TRBV27 and J is TRBJ2-7, with TRBD1 matching 9 bases. Germline V lookup: CDR1 MNHEY, CDR2 SMNVEV (reference sequence). The CDR3 spans 13 residues. V lost 8 bases and J lost 3; bases outside the gene matches: 5. Here the CDR3 reads CASRDRGNYEQYF. As DNA, the CDR3 is TGTGCCAGCCGTGACAGGGGGAACTACGAGCAGTACTTC.

The chain has TRBV4-1 and TRBJ2-7; 9 positions agree with TRBD1. The CDR3 runs to 15 residues. Germline lookup yields CDR1 MGHRA and CDR2 YSYEKL. V was clipped by 5 bases and J by 1 base; unmatched bases: 6. The CDR3 loop reads CASSGGTGPSYEQYF. Here the CDR3 DNA reads TGCGCCAGCAGCGGAGGGACAGGGCCTTCCTACGAGCAGTACTTC.

The V gene is TRBV27, the J gene TRBJ2-3; D ambiguous. The V gene's germline CDR1 is MNHEY and CDR2 SMNVEV (reference sequence). The CDR3 totals 11 residues. Trimming left V 3 bases short and J 6 bases short, with 4 bases between. As DNA, the CDR3 is TGTGCCAGCAGTTTTTATGATACGCAGTATTTT. Its translation: CASSFYDTQYF.

This chain connects TRBV3-1 (or the pseudogene TRBV3-2) to TRBJ2-1; D is unclear. The CDR3 is 12 residues long. V lost 1 base to trimming and J lost 8 bases, with 6 bases between them. Germline CDR1 reads LGHDT; CDR2 reads YNNKEL (reference sequence). Written as DNA, the CDR3 is TGTGCCAGCAGCCAAGTCGGGTATGAGCAGTTCTTC. Translation gives CASSQVGYEQFF.

The rearrangement joins TRBV19 to TRBJ1-5; possibly TRBD1 for D (6 bases). Germline loops: CDR1 LNHDA, CDR2 SQIVND (reference sequence). The CDR3 length is 16 residues. Trimming cost V 7 bases and J 2 bases, with 18 bases left between them. The CDR3 nucleotides are TGTGCCAGTACTTCAAGGAGCGGGGGCGGCAATCAGCCCCAGCATTTT. It specifies CASTSRSGGGNQPQHF.

The chain couples TRBV19 to TRBJ1-5; weak D call: TRBD1 (6 bases). The V gene's germline CDR1 is LNHDA and CDR2 SQIVND (reference sequence). Trimming shortened V by 6 bases and J by 5 bases, and 14 bases separated the two germline ends. This CDR3 has 14 residues. The CDR3 nucleotides read TGTGCCAGTAGCCTCCAGGGGCCAGATCAGCCCCAGCATTTT. Residues: CASSLQGPDQPQHF.

This chain joins TRBV5-1 and TRBJ2-3; 8 bases align to TRBD2. In germline, CDR1 is SGHRS, CDR2 YFSETQ. Losses at the gene ends were 0 bases for V and 5 bases for J; bases not matched to a gene: 2. The CDR3 is 14 residues long. The CDR3 sequence: CASSLGLAGDTQYF. Here the CDR3 DNA reads TGCGCCAGCAGCTTGGGCCTAGCGGGAGATACGCAGTATTTT.

This chain connects TRBV19 to TRBJ2-3; 10 nucleotides line up with TRBD2. The CDR3 is 17 amino acids. Germline values: CDR1 LNHDA, CDR2 SQIVND (reference sequence). V shed 4 bases, J shed 5 bases, and the junction held 12 bases outside the gene matches. CDR3 sequence (DNA): TGTGCCAGTAGTAGACCCGTACTAGCGGGATCTAGAGATACGCAGTATTTT. Translation gives CASSRPVLAGSRDTQYF.

This clone was recorded only once. V usage is TRBV6-1 and J usage is TRBJ2-1; 10 positions match TRBD1. Germline V gives CDR1 MNHNS, CDR2 SASEGT. Trimming took 4 bases from V and 1 from J; bases not matched to a gene: 7. CDR3 length: 17 amino acids. The CDR3 bases are TGTGCCAGCAGTGCCCGTGGGACAGGGGCGTCCTACAATGAGCAGTTCTTC. This translates into CASSARGTGASYNEQFF.

The rearrangement uses TRBV28 and TRBJ2-6; D is uncertain. The CDR3 is 14 amino acids. CDR1 and CDR2 from the germline V gene are MDHEN and SYDVKM. Trimming took 2 bases from V and 0 from J, leaving 2 bases between them. The CDR3 coding sequence is TGTGCCAGCAGTTTACGCTCTGGGGCCAACGTCCTGACTTTC. Protein product: CASSLRSGANVLTF.

This rearrangement joins TRBV5-1 to TRBJ2-7, with D unclear. The ends were cut back, 3 bases at V and 4 bases at J, with 14 bases in the middle. The CDR3 is 14 residues long. Per the germline V gene, CDR1 is SGHRS and CDR2 is YFSETQ. The CDR3 sequence is CASSSNRGAYEQYF. The CDR3 DNA is TGCGCCAGCAGCTCCAACCGCGGCGCGTACGAGCAGTACTTC.

The V and J genes are TRBV5-4 and TRBJ2-1; 7 bases agree with TRBD2. The trim removed 0 bases at V and 4 bases at J, leaving 7 bases unmatched. The CDR3 covers 16 residues. Germline CDR1 SGHNT, CDR2 YYREEE (reference sequence). Here the CDR3 DNA reads TGTGCCAGCAGCTTGGATCAGGGAGGGTTTTACAATGAGCAGTTCTTC. It yields the protein CASSLDQGGFYNEQFF.

V is TRBV30 and J is TRBJ1-2; unclear D gene. V gave up 2 bases and J gave up 8 bases, with 21 bases separating them. The CDR3 spans 15 residues. The germline V gene has CDR1 GTSNPN and CDR2 SVGIG (reference sequence). CDR3 sequence (DNA): TGTGCCTGGAGTCCAACTCCTTCGAGGGTTTACGGCTACACCTTC. Translating it yields CAWSPTPSRVYGYTF.

V is TRBV4-1 and J is TRBJ1-3, with D unresolved. The CDR3 covers 13 residues. The ends were cut back, 0 bases at V and 7 bases at J, with 7 bases in the middle. Germline CDR1 reads MGHRA; CDR2 reads YSYEKL. The CDR3 region has the DNA TGCGCCAGCAGCCAAGAGAGTCCGAACACCATATATTTT. It is translated as CASSQESPNTIYF.

CDR3 in DNA: TGTGCCATCAGTAAGGACAGGGGGTATACTGAAGCTTTCTTT. Encoded protein: CAISKDRGYTEAFF. This sequence joins TRBV10-3 and TRBJ1-1; 10 bases are shared with TRBD1. Looked up from germline, CDR1 is ENHRY and CDR2 is SYGVKD. This CDR3 is 14 amino acids long. The junction had 5 bases not matched to a gene; V was cut back by 5 bases and J by 5 bases.

The V gene is TRBV29-1, the J gene TRBJ1-2; D perhaps matches TRBD1 (5 bases). The CDR3 has 14 residues. Trimming cost V 4 bases and J 2 bases, with 14 bases left between them. From germline, CDR1 is SQVTM and CDR2 ANQGSEA. CDR3 DNA sequence: TGCAGCGTTGTAGGGCTGGGGCTCAACTATGGCTACACCTTC. Translation gives CSVVGLGLNYGYTF.

The chain has TRBV12-3 or TRBV12-4 and TRBJ2-1, with 8 bases aligning to TRBD1. The CDR3 covers 12 residues. The V segment lost 6 bases and the J segment 9 bases; nucleotides outside the gene matches: 4. The CDR3 sequence: CASRGQVSEQFF. The CDR3 DNA follows: TGTGCCAGCAGGGGACAGGTTAGTGAGCAGTTCTTC.

This chain links TRBV7-6 with TRBJ1-4; TRBD1 aligns across 9 bases. Per germline, CDR1 SGHVS and CDR2 FNYEAQ. This CDR3 is 15 amino acids long. V was pared by 1 base and J by 8 bases, with 5 bases of the junction left unmatched. CDR3 in amino acids: CASSLVRDRAEKLFF. The CDR3 nucleotides read TGTGCCAGCAGCTTAGTTAGGGACAGGGCGGAAAAACTGTTTTTT.

The chain recombines TRBV4-1 with TRBJ2-3, with 12 bases aligning to TRBD2. CDR1 MGHRA and CDR2 YSYEKL come from the germline V gene. The V and J ends lost 1 base and 10 bases, in that order; junction bases with no gene match: 6. The CDR3 is 15 residues long. The CDR3 coding sequence is TGCGCCAGCAGCCAAGGTCCTAGCGGGAGGGGTCCGCAGTATTTT. Encoded protein: CASSQGPSGRGPQYF.

V is TRBV24-1 and J is TRBJ2-6, with 7 bases lining up with TRBD2. The CDR3 extends over 21 amino acids. Germline-derived CDR1 and CDR2 are KGHDR and SFDVKD. The ends lost 3 bases at V and 0 bases at J; junction bases unmatched: 16. The CDR3: CATSDTPVSGGGISGANVLTF. CDR3 bases: TGTGCCACCAGTGATACCCCCGTGTCGGGGGGTGGTATCTCTGGGGCCAACGTCCTGACTTTC.

The CDR3 region has the DNA TGTGCCAGTAGTATAGTCCCTAGCACAGATACGCAGTATTTT. Encoded protein: CASSIVPSTDTQYF. This chain links TRBV19 with TRBJ2-3; D remains unclear. CDR3 length: 14 residues. The germline gives CDR1 LNHDA, CDR2 SQIVND (reference sequence). V lost 1 base, J lost 0 bases, and 5 bases lay in between.

This clone appeared many times. This sequence joins TRBV27 and TRBJ2-7, with D perhaps matching TRBD2 (5 bases). The V end was cut by 10 bases, the J end by 7 bases, with 17 bases between. Germline assignment: CDR1 MNHEY and CDR2 SMNVEV (reference sequence). The length of the CDR3 is 12 residues. The CDR3 region is CAILSPSGEQYF. In DNA, the CDR3 is TGTGCCATCCTGTCCCCTTCGGGGGAGCAGTACTTC.

The gene calls are TRBV28 and TRBJ1-6; TRBD1 agrees at 10 bases. CDR1 is MDHEN and CDR2 is SYDVKM in the germline V gene. This CDR3 has 15 residues. Germline trimming cut 2 bases from V and 10 bases from J; bases unmatched to any gene: 5. DNA of the CDR3: TGTGCCAGCAGTTTACGGGACAGGGGCGGATCACCCCTCCACTTT. The encoded protein is CASSLRDRGGSPLHF.

The count of this clone is one. The chain uses TRBV19 and TRBJ2-7; 8 bases are shared with TRBD1. The germline V gene has CDR1 LNHDA and CDR2 SQIVND (reference sequence). With 5 bases clipped from V and 2 bases from J, the junction kept 2 bases outside the gene matches. The CDR3 sequence is 13 residues long. As DNA, the CDR3 is TGTGCCAGTAGTCCGGACAGGGCCTACGAGCAGTACTTC. Residues: CASSPDRAYEQYF.